This T cell receptor beta chain was observed in a study of vaccination and CD4 T cells after COVID-19. Study-wide background: Ranging from 14 to 241, the interval between dose two and post-vaccine sampling had a median of roughly 73 days. General study findings and limits: Convalescent patients had 304 of 307 vaccine-specific clones showing spike mono-reactivity.

Comment on this clonotype: Its antigen is as yet unknown.

Cultured CD4+ T cell DNA underwent sequencing with the Oncomine TCR Beta short-read assay. The source of extracted genomic DNA was cultured CD4+ T cells. TCRdb called the PCR reads again in MiXCR, with one record for every CDR3 protein. Here the sample spans under 7,000 distinct CDR3 sequences, 30% to 45% being singletons. Treatment given: roughly nine-day PBMC culture with coronavirus spike peptide pools or control peptides (ViraFEST assay). The unexposed donor provided CD4+ T cells, which were taken before the COVID-19 pandemic (2011-2018). Negative selection yielded CD4+ T cells from day-10 cultures. This CDR3 is 15 amino acids long. Germline V gives CDR1 MGHRA, CDR2 YSYEKL. The V segment lost 2 bases and the J segment 6 bases; nucleotides outside the gene matches: 7.

This chain connects TRBV4-1 to TRBJ1-2; 9 positions match TRBD1. The sequenced sample was CD4+ T cells from blood, cultured in vitro. The receptor was derived from a human donor in good health. CDR3 protein: CASSQLTGTGNGYTF. CDR3 sequence (DNA): TGCGCCAGCAGCCAATTAACCGGGACAGGGAATGGCTACACCTTC.